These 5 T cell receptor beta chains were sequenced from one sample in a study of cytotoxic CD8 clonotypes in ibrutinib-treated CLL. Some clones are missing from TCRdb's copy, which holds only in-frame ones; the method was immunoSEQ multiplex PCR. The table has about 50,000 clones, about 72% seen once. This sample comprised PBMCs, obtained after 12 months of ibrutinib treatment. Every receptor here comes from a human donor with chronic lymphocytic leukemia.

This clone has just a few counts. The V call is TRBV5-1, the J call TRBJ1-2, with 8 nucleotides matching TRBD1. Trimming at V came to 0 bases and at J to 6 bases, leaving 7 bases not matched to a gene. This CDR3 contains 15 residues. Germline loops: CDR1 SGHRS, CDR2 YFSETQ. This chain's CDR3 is CASSLDRGFGNGYTF. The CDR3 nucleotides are TGCGCCAGCAGCTTGGACAGGGGGTTCGGTAATGGCTACACCTTC.

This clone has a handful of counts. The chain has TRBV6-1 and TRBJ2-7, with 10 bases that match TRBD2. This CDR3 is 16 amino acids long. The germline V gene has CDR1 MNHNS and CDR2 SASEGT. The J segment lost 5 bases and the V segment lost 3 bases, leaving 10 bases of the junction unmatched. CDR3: CASSDRGGTSVHEQYF. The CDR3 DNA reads TGTGCCAGCAGTGATCGGGGGGGGACTAGCGTCCACGAGCAGTACTTC.

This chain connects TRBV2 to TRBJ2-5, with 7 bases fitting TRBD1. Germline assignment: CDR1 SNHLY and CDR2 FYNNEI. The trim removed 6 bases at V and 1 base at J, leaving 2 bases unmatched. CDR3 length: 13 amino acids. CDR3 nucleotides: TGTGCCAGCAGACAGGGGACCCAAGAGACCCAGTACTTC. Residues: CASRQGTQETQYF. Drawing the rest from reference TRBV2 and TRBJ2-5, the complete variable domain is EPEVTQTPSHQVTQMGQEVILRCVPISNHLYFYWYRQILGQKVEFLVSFYNNEISEKSEIFDDQFSVERPDGSNFTLKIRSTKLEDSAMYFCASRQGTQETQYFGPGTRLLVL.

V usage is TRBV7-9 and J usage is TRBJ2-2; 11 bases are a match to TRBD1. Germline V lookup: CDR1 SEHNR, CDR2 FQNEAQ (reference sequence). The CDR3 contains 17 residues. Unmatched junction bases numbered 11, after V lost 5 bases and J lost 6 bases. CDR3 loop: CASSPRTGGAVPGELFF. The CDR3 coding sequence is TGTGCCAGCAGCCCGAGGACAGGGGGCGCGGTACCCGGGGAGCTGTTTTTT.

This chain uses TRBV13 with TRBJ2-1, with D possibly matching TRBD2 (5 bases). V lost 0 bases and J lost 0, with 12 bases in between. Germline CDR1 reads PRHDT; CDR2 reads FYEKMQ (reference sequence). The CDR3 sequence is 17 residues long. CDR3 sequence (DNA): TGTGCCAGCAGCTTAGGGGAAGGGAGAAGCTCCTACAATGAGCAGTTCTTC. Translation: CASSLGEGRSSYNEQFF.